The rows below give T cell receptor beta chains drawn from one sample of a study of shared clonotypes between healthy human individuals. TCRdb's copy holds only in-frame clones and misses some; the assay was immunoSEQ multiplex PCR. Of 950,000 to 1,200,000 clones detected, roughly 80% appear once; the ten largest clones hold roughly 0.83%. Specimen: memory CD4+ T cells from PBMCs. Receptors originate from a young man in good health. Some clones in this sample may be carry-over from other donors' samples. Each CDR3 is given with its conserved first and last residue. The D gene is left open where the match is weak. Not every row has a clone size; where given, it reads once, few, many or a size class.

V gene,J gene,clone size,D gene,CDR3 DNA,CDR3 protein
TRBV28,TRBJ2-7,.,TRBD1,TGTGCCAGCAGTTTGATCCGGGACAGGGGTCCCATTTTCTCCTACGAGCAGTACTTC,CASSLIRDRGPIFSYEQYF
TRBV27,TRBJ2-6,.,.,TGTGCCAGCAGTTTGAACTCTGGGGCCAACGTCCTGACTTTC,CASSLNSGANVLTF
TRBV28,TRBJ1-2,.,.,TGTGCCAGCAGTTTACGTCCGAGCTATGGCTACACCTTC,CASSLRPSYGYTF
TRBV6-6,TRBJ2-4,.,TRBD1,TGTGCCAGCAGTTTTTCCGGGACAGCCTTTAACATTCAGTACTTC,CASSFSGTAFNIQYF
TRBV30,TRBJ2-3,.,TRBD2,TGTGCCTGGAGTCTCATTAGCGGGAGGGACACAGATACGCAGTATTTT,CAWSLISGRDTDTQYF
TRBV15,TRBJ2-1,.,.,TGTGCCACCAGCAGAGATATTCTGTCCGATGAGCAGTTCTTC,CATSRDILSDEQFF
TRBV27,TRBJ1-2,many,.,TGTGCCAGCAGTTTCTATCCCATGAAACAGAGAGACTATGGCTACACCTTC,CASSFYPMKQRDYGYTF
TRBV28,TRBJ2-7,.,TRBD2,TGTGCCAGCAGTTCTCCCGGACTAGCGGGTTCCTACGAGCAGTACTTC,CASSSPGLAGSYEQYF
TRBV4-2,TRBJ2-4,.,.,TGTGCCAGCAGTCCCGGGCCCCAAGGCGCGGGCATTCAGTACTTC,CASSPGPQGAGIQYF
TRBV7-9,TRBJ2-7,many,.,TGTGCCAGCAGCCAACTGGCTGGGCTTTCCTACGAGCAGTACTTC,CASSQLAGLSYEQYF
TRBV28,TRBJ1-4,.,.,TGTGCCAGCAGTTTCCCCGGGGGGACGAATGAAAAACTGTTTTTT,CASSFPGGTNEKLFF
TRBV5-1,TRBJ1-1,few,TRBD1,TGCGCCAGCAGCGGACAGGTTACGAACACTGAAGCTTTCTTT,CASSGQVTNTEAFF
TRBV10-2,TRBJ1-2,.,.,TGCGCCAGGCCCAATTGGTCGGGACATCTTAAAGCTAACTATGGCTACACCTTC,CARPNWSGHLKANYGYTF
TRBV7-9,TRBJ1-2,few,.,TGTGCCAGCAGCTTAGATGGGGTTGGGGGCTACACCTTC,CASSLDGVGGYTF
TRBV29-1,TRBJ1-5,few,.,TGCAGCGTTGAACCGGGACGGGATCAGCCCCAGCATTTT,CSVEPGRDQPQHF
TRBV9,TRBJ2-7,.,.,TGTGCCAGCAGCGTAGGTCAGGGCAACTACGAGCAGTACTTC,CASSVGQGNYEQYF
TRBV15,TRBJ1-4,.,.,TGTGCCACCAGCAGAGACAGGGGTTGGGAAAAACTGTTTTTT,CATSRDRGWEKLFF
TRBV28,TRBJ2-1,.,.,TGTGCCAGCAGTTTACGCGGGTTCCACAATGAGCAGTTCTTC,CASSLRGFHNEQFF
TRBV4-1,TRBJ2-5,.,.,TGCGCCAGCAGCCAAGCCAAGGGGTTGGCGGCAACCCAAGAGACCCAGTACTTC,CASSQAKGLAATQETQYF
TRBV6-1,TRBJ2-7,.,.,TGTGCCAGCAGTGAAGGAAACCCCTACGAGCAGTACTTC,CASSEGNPYEQYF
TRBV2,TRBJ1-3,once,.,TGTGCCAGCAGTGAAAAGCTGGCAGGCTCAAACACCATATATTTT,CASSEKLAGSNTIYF
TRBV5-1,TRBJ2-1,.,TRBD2,TGCGCCAGCAGCTCCCTGGGGCGGGAGGACTTTAATGAGCAGTTCTTC,CASSSLGREDFNEQFF
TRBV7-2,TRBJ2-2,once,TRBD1,TGTGCCAGCAGCTTAGTAGGGACAGGGAACACCGGGGAGCTGTTTTTT,CASSLVGTGNTGELFF
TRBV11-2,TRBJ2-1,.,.,TGTGCCAGCAGCCCAGGGATCTCTTCTTCCGGCTCGCTTGAGCAGTTCTTC,CASSPGISSSGSLEQFF
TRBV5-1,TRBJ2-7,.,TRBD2,TGCGCCAGCAGCTTTCTAGCGGGAGGGCCCCCCTACGAGCAGTACTTC,CASSFLAGGPPYEQYF
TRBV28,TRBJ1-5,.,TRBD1,TGTGCCAGCAGTACGGGGACAGGCGGTAGACAGCCCCAGCATTTT,CASSTGTGGRQPQHF
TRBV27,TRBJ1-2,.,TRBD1,TGTGCCAGCAGTTTACAAGGGACAGGGGGCAAATCGACCTTC,CASSLQGTGGKSTF
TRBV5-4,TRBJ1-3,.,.,TGTGCCAGCAGCTCGGGACTCTTTGCTGGAAACACCATATATTTT,CASSSGLFAGNTIYF
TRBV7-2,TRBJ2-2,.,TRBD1,TGTGCCAGCAGACTGGGACAGACGAACACCGGGGAGCTGTTTTTT,CASRLGQTNTGELFF
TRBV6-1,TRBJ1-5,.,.,TGTGCCAGCAGTGGACAGAATCCTTATAGCAATCAGCCCCAGCATTTT,CASSGQNPYSNQPQHF
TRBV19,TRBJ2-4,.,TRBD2,TGTGCCAGTAGTGGATCCCCGGGAGGCAAAAACATTCAGTACTTC,CASSGSPGGKNIQYF
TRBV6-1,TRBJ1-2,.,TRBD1,TGTGCCAGCAGTGAGACGACAGGGTCCGGCTACACCTTC,CASSETTGSGYTF
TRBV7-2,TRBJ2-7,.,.,TGTGCCAGCAGCCTCTCCGGGACCAGCCTCTACGAGCAGTACTTC,CASSLSGTSLYEQYF
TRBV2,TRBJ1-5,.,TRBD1,TGTGCCAGCAGTGGAGACAGGGTGAATCAGCCCCAGCATTTT,CASSGDRVNQPQHF
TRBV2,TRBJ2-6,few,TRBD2,TGTGCCAGCGGACTTGGACTAGCGGGTGGGGCCAACGTCCTGACTTTC,CASGLGLAGGANVLTF
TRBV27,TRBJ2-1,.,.,TGTGCCAGCAGCCCACGGGAACGGTGGGGCACCTACAATGAGCAGTTCTTC,CASSPRERWGTYNEQFF
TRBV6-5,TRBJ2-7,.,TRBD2,TGTGCCAGCAGCCGCACTAGCGGATTTATCTACGAGCAGTACTTC,CASSRTSGFIYEQYF
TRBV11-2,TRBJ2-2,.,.,TGTGCCAGCAGCTCCACTGGTGGAACCGGGGAGCTGTTTTTT,CASSSTGGTGELFF
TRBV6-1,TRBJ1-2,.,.,TGTGCCAGCACTCTCGGAGGGCTGGGCTATGGCTACACCTTC,CASTLGGLGYGYTF
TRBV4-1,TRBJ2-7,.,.,TGCGCCAGCAGCCTGACTTTGGGGCCATTGATCTACGAGCAGTACTTC,CASSLTLGPLIYEQYF
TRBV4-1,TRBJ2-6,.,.,TGCACCAGCAGCCAAGAACTCCGACGTCCAGGGGCTGGGGCCAACGTCCTGACTTTC,CTSSQELRRPGAGANVLTF
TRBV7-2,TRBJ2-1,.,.,TGTGCCAGCAGCTCCCTAGGATTGAGTGAGCAGTTCTTC,CASSSLGLSEQFF
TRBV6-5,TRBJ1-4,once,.,TGTGCCAGCAGCTCCGGACGGATGGGGGAAAAACTGTTTTTT,CASSSGRMGEKLFF
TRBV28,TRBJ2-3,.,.,TGTGCCAGCAGCACACCAGCAGGGCGGGGCACAGATACGCAGTATTTT,CASSTPAGRGTDTQYF
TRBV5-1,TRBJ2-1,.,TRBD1,TGCGCCAGCAGCTTGACGGGACAGGGCTCCTACAATGAGCAGTTCTTC,CASSLTGQGSYNEQFF
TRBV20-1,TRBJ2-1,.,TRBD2,TGTAGTAGCGGGAGGAACAATGAGCAGTTCTTC,CSSGRNNEQFF